Listed here are 6 T cell receptor beta chains from one sample, sequenced in a study of regulatory dendritic cells for organ transplantation. The method was immunoSEQ multiplex PCR; TCRdb's version includes in-frame clones alone and lacks a portion of them. Of tens of thousands of clones in the sample, 80% to 95% were seen once. The sample taken for sequencing was naive CD8+ T cells from blood. Sample subset: CD45RA+ naive T cells. The source of these receptors is a human donor in good health.

The V gene is TRBV2, the J gene TRBJ2-1, with TRBD2 matching 8 bases. The germline V gene encodes CDR1 SNHLY and CDR2 FYNNEI. The CDR3 length is 17 residues. Losses at the gene ends were 9 bases for V and 2 bases for J; bases not matched to a gene: 15. CDR3 protein: CASVLASGPSPYNEQFF. The CDR3 DNA reads TGTGCCAGTGTATTGGCTAGCGGGCCCTCACCCTACAATGAGCAGTTCTTC.

The chain joins TRBV6-1 to TRBJ1-1; D not certain. The CDR3 is 14 amino acids. V lost 2 bases to trimming and J lost 0 bases, with 7 bases between them. In germline, CDR1 is MNHNS, CDR2 SASEGT. Written as DNA, the CDR3 is TGTGCCAGCAGTGAACCGGGCATGAACACTGAAGCTTTCTTT. Protein product: CASSEPGMNTEAFF.

The chain links TRBV21-1 to TRBJ2-7; the D call in the table, TRBD2, was not verified against the DNA. TRBV21-1 is listed as a pseudogene. CDR3 length: 19 amino acids. Here the CDR3 DNA reads TGTGCCAGCACCGGGACTAGCGGCCCCCAACTCGTGGAAAACTACGAGCAGTACTTC. Translation gives CASTGTSGPQLVENYEQYF.

This chain uses TRBV14 with TRBJ2-1, with 11 positions matching TRBD2. Germline V gene data show CDR1 as SGHDN and CDR2 as FVKESK. Losses at the gene ends were 4 bases for V and 7 bases for J; bases not matched to a gene: 9. The CDR3 extends over 16 amino acids. The CDR3 coding sequence is TGTGCCAGCAGCCCGGTAGCGGGGGGGTTGGTTAATGAGCAGTTCTTC. Translated: CASSPVAGGLVNEQFF. Combining the CDR3 with reference TRBV14 and TRBJ2-1 gives the whole variable domain EAGVTQFPSHSVIEKGQTVTLRCDPISGHDNLYWYRRVMGKEIKFLLHFVKESKQDESGMPNNRFLAERTGGTYSTLKVQPAELEDSGVYFCASSPVAGGLVNEQFFGPGTRLTVL.

The V gene is TRBV5-8, the J gene TRBJ2-6, with D hard to call. Germline assignment: CDR1 SGHTS and CDR2 YDEGEE. V lost 0 bases to trimming and J lost 2 bases, with 3 bases between them. This CDR3 is 14 amino acids long. This chain's CDR3 is CASSLGAGANVLTF. The CDR3 bases are TGTGCCAGCAGCTTGGGGGCTGGGGCCAACGTCCTGACTTTC.

The V gene is TRBV11-2, the J gene TRBJ1-2; D is undetermined. V lost 2 bases to trimming and J lost 4 bases, with 14 bases between them. The CDR3 consists of 15 residues. Germline CDR1 and CDR2: SGHAT and FQNNGV. DNA for the CDR3: TGTGCCAGCAGCTTATCCCAGGACGGTGGCTATGGCTACACCTTC. Its translation is CASSLSQDGGYGYTF.